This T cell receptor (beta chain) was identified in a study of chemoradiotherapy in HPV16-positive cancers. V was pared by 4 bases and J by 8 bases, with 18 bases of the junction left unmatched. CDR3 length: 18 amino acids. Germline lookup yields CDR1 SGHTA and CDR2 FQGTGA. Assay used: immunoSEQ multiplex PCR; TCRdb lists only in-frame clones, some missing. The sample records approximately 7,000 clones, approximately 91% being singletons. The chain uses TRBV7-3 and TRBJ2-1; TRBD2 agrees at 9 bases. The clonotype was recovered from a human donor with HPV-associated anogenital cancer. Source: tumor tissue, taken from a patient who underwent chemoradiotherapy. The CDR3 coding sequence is TGTGCCAGCAGCTCCGCAGGTCAGCGGGAGGCTTCCGAGGATGAGCAGTTCTTC. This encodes CASSSAGQREASEDEQFF.